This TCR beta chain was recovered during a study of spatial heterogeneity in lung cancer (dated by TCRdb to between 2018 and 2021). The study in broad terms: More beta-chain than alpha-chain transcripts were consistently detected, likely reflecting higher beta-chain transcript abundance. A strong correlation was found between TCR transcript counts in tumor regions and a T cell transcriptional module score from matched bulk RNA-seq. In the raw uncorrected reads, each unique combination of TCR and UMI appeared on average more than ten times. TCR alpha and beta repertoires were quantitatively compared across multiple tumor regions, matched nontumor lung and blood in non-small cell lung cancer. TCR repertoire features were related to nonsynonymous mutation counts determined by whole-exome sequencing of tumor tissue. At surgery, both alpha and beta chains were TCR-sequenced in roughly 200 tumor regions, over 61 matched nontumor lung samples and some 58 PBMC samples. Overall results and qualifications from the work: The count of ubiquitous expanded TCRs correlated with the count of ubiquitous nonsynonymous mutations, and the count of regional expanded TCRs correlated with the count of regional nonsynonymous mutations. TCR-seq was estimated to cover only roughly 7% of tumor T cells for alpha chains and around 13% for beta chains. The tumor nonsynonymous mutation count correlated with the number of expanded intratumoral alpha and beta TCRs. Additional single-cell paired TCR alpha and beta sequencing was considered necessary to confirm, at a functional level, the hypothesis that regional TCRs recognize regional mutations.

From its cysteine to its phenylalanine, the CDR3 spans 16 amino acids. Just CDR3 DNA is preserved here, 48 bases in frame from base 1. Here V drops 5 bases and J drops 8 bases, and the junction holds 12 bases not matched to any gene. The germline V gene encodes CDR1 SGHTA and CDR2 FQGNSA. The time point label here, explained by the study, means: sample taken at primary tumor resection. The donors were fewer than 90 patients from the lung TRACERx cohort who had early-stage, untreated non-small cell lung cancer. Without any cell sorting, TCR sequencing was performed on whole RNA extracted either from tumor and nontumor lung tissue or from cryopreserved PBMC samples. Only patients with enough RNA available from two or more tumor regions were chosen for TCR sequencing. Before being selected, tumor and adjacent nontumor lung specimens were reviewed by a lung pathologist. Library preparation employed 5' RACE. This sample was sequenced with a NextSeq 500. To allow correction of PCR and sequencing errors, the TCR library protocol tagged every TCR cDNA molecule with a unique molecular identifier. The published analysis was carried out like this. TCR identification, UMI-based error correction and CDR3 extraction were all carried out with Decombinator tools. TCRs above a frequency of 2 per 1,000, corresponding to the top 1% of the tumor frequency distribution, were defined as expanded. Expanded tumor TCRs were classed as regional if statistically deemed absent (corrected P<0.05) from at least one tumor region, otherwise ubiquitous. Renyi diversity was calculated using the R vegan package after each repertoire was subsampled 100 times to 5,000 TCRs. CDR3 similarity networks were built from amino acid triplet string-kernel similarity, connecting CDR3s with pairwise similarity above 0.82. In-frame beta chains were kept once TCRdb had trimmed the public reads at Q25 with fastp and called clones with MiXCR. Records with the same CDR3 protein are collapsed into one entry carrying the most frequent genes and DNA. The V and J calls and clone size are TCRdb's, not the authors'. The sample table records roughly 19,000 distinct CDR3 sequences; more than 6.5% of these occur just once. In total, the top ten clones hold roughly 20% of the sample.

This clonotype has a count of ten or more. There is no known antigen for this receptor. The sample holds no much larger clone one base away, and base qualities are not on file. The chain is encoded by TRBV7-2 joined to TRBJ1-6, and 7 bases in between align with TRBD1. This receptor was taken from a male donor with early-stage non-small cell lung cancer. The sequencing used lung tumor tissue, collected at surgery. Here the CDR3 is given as CASSHPGGVAHSPLHF. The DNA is TGTGCCAGCAGCCACCCAGGGGGGGTGGCACATTCACCCCTCCACTTT.